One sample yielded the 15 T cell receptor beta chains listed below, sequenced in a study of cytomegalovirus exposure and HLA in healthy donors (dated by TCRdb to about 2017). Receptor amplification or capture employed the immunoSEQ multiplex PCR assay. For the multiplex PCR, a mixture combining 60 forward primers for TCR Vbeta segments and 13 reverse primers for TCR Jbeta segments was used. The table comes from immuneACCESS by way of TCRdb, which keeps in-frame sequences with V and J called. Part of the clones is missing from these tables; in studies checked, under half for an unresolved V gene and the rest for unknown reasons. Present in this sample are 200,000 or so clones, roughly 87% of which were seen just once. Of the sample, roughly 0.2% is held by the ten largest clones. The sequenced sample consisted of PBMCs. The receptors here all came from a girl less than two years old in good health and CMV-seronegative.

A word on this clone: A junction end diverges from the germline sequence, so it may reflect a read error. The CDR3 loop is CSSRGGSGPYNEQFF. For the CDR3, the DNA is TGTTCCAGCAGGGGGGGATCCGGACCATACAATGAGCAGTTCTTC. V usage is TRBV7-9 and J usage is TRBJ2-1; either TRBD1 or TRBD2 may fit D (7 bases each). The CDR3 sequence is 15 residues long. CDR1 SEHNR and CDR2 FQNEAQ come from the germline V gene (reference sequence).

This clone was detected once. CDR3 in amino acids: CASSPERGGATDTQYF. CDR3 sequence (DNA): TGTGCCAGCAGCCCGGAGCGGGGGGGGGCCACAGATACGCAGTATTTT. The V gene is TRBV13, the J gene TRBJ2-3; TRBD2 matches at 10 bases. This CDR3 comprises 16 residues. The germline V gene has CDR1 PRHDT and CDR2 FYEKMQ (reference sequence). V trimming: 5 bases; J trimming: 2 bases; junction bases outside the gene matches: 7.

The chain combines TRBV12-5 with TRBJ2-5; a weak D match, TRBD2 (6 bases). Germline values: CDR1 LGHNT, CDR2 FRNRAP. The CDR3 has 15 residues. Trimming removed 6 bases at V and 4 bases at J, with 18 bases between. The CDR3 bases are TGTGCTAGTGGCGACTTACAGGTGGGGGGAGAGACCCAGTACTTC. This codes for CASGDLQVGGETQYF.

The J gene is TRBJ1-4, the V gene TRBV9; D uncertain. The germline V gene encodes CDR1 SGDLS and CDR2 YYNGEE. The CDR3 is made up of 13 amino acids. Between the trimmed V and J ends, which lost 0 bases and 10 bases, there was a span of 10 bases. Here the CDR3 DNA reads TGTGCCAGCAGCGTAGCCCTTGAGGGAAAACTGTTTTTT. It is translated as CASSVALEGKLFF.

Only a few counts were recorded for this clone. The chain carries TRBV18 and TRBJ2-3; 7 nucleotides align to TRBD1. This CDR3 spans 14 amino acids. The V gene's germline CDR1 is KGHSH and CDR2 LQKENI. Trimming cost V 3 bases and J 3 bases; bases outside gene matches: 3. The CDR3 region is CASSPYRGTDTQYF. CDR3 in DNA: TGTGCCAGCTCACCTTACAGGGGTACAGATACGCAGTATTTT. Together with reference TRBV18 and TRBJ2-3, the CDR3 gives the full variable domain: NAGVMQNPRHLVRRRGQEARLRCSPMKGHSHVYWYRQLPEEGLKFMVYLQKENIIDESGMPKERFSAEFPKEGPSILRIQQVVRGDSAAYFCASSPYRGTDTQYFGPGTRLTVL.

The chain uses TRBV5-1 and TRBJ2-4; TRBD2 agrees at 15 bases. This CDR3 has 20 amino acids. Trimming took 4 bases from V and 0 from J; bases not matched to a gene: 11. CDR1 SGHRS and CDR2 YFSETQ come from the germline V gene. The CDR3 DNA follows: TGCGCCAGCAGCATGTCCGGGACTAGCGGGGGGACCCTAGCCAAAAACATTCAGTACTTC. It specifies CASSMSGTSGGTLAKNIQYF.

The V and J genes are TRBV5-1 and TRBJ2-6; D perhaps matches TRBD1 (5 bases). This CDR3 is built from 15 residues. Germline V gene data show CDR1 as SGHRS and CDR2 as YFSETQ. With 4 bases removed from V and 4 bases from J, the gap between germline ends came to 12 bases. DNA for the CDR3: TGCGCCAGCAGCGGATCAGGGTCCGGGGCCAACGTCCTGACTTTC. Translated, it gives CASSGSGSGANVLTF. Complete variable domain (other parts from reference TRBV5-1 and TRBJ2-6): KAGVTQTPRYLIKTRGQQVTLSCSPISGHRSVSWYQQTPGQGLQFLFEYFSETQRNKGNFPGRFSGRQFSNSRSEMNVSTLELGDSALYLCASSGSGSGANVLTFGAGSRLTVL.

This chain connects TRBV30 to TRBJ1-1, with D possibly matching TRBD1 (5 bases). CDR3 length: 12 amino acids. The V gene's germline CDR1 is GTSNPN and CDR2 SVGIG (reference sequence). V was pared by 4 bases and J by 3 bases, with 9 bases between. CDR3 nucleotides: TGTGCCTGGACGACAGTCTACACTGAAGCTTTCTTT. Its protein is CAWTTVYTEAFF.

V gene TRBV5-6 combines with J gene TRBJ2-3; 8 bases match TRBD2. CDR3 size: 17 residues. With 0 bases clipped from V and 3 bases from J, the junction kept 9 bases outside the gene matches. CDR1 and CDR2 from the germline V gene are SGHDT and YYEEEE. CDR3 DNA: TGTGCCAGCAGCTTGGTACCGGGGGGGCTTAGGACAGATACGCAGTATTTT. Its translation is CASSLVPGGLRTDTQYF.

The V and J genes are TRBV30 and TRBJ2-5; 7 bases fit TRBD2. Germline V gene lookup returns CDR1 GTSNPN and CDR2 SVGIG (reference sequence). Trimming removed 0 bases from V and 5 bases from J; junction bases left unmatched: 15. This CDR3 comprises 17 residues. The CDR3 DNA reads TGTGCCTGGAGTGTGGGGGGGTTGCTTGGGCCGACGGAGACCCAGTACTTC. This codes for CAWSVGGLLGPTETQYF.

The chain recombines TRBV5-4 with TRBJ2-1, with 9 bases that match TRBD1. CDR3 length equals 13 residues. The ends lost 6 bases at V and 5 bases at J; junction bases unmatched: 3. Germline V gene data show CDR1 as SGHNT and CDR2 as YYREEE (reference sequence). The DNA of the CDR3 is TGTGCCAGCAAGGGACAGGGACACAATGAGCAGTTCTTC. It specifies CASKGQGHNEQFF.

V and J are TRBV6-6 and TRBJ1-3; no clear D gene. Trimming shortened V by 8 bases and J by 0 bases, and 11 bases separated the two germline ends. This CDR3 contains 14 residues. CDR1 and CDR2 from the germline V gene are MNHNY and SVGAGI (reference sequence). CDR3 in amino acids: CASGGTDSGNTIYF. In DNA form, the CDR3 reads TGTGCCAGCGGTGGAACAGACTCTGGAAACACCATATATTTT.

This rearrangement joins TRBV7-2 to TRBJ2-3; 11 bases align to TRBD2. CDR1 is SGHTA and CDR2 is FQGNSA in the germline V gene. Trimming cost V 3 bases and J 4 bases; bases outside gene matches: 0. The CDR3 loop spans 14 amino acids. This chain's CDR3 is CASSFSGGADTQYF. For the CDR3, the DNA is TGTGCCAGCAGCTTTAGCGGGGGGGCAGATACGCAGTATTTT.

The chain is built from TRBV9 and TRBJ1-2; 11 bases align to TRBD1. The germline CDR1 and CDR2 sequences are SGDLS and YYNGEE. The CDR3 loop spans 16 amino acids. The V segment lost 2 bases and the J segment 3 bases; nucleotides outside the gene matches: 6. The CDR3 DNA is TGTGCCAGCAGCGTGGGGGGACAGGGGGATTACTATGGCTACACCTTC. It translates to CASSVGGQGDYYGYTF. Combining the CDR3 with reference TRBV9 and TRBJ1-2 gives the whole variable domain DSGVTQTPKHLITATGQRVTLRCSPRSGDLSVYWYQQSLDQGLQFLIQYYNGEERAKGNILERFSAQQFPDLHSELNLSSLELGDSALYFCASSVGGQGDYYGYTFGSGTRLTVV.

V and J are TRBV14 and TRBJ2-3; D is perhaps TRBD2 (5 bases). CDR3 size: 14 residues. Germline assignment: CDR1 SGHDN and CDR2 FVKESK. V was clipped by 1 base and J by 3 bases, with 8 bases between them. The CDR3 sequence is CASSQGVATDTQYF. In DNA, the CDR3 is TGTGCCAGCAGCCAAGGGGTAGCGACAGATACGCAGTATTTT.